A single sample gave rise to the 25 T cell receptor beta chains below, sequenced in a study of OX40 agonist ivuxolimab in advanced cancers. Using immunoSEQ multiplex PCR, the repertoire was profiled, and TCRdb retains in-frame clones only, with some absent. This table holds roughly 32,000 clones, more than 70% found once. The material sequenced was CD4+ or CD8+ T cells sorted from blood, taken in a trial of the OX40 agonist ivuxolimab. The receptor source for this set is an adult with an advanced solid tumor such as melanoma, head and neck, liver or kidney cancer.

The chain combines TRBV20-1 with TRBJ2-1; no clear D. Germline values: CDR1 DFQATT, CDR2 SNEGSKA (reference sequence). Trimming pared 3 bases from V and 10 bases from J, leaving 4 bases between. This CDR3 region has 9 residues. The CDR3 DNA is TGCAGTGCTAGCGGGGAGCAGTTCTTC. Protein product: CSASGEQFF.

The chain links TRBV28 to TRBJ2-7; D unresolved. V lost 4 bases and J 4 bases, leaving 8 bases between the germline ends. The CDR3 extends over 12 amino acids. Germline V gene lookup returns CDR1 MDHEN and CDR2 SYDVKM. CDR3 bases: TGTGCCAGCAGTTCTCCAGAGTACGAGCAGTACTTC. It encodes CASSSPEYEQYF.

This clone was seen just once. The V and J genes are TRBV6-5 and TRBJ1-1; D is possibly TRBD1 (5 bases). The CDR3 runs to 15 residues. In germline, CDR1 is MNHEY, CDR2 SVGAGI. Trimming took 2 bases from V and 11 from J, leaving 21 bases between them. CDR3 residues: CASSYLAGTFGGAFF. The CDR3 DNA is TGTGCCAGCAGTTACCTAGCCGGGACTTTTGGCGGGGCTTTCTTT.

V and J are TRBV5-6 and TRBJ2-5; perhaps TRBD1 as D (5 bases). Between the trimmed V and J ends, which lost 0 bases and 6 bases, there was a span of 15 bases. The length of the CDR3 is 15 residues. Germline values: CDR1 SGHDT, CDR2 YYEEEE. The CDR3 loop is CASSLAGHPPQTQYF. CDR3 sequence (DNA): TGTGCCAGCAGCTTGGCCGGACACCCCCCGCAGACCCAGTACTTC.

The chain combines TRBV11-2 with TRBJ2-2; 7 bases match TRBD2. This CDR3 comprises 17 residues. V was pared by 2 bases and J by 1 base, with 7 bases of the junction left unmatched. CDR1 is SGHAT, CDR2 FQNNGV, per germline. The DNA of the CDR3 is TGTGCCAGCAGCTTACTCGGCCTAGCGGAGAACACCGGGGAGCTGTTTTTT. As protein: CASSLLGLAENTGELFF.

The chain is built from TRBV2 and TRBJ2-2, with 9 bases aligning to TRBD1. The V segment lost 6 bases and the J segment 7 bases; nucleotides outside the gene matches: 6. Germline-derived CDR1 and CDR2 are SNHLY and FYNNEI. This CDR3 has 14 residues. The CDR3 reads CASRPGQGVGELFF. The CDR3 bases are TGTGCCAGCAGACCGGGACAGGGAGTCGGGGAGCTGTTTTTT.

The rearrangement joins TRBV28 to TRBJ2-7, with 10 bases lining up with TRBD2. CDR3 size: 14 residues. Germline lookup yields CDR1 MDHEN and CDR2 SYDVKM. The J segment lost 3 bases and the V segment lost 3 bases, leaving 2 bases of the junction unmatched. CDR3 amino acids: CASSFGTSDYEQYF. The DNA for the CDR3 is TGTGCCAGCAGTTTTGGGACTAGCGACTACGAGCAGTACTTC.

This chain joins TRBV9 and TRBJ2-7; TRBD2 matches at 11 bases. With 2 bases clipped from V and 2 bases from J, the junction kept 3 bases outside the gene matches. The CDR3 is made up of 15 amino acids. Per germline, CDR1 SGDLS and CDR2 YYNGEE. The chain's CDR3 is CASSVSGGAAYEQYF. As DNA, the CDR3 is TGTGCCAGCAGCGTTAGCGGGGGGGCCGCCTACGAGCAGTACTTC.

This sequence joins TRBV28 and TRBJ2-2; TRBD1 matches 7 bases. The CDR3 runs to 15 residues. Germline CDR1 MDHEN, CDR2 SYDVKM. V was clipped by 6 bases and J by 3 bases; unmatched bases: 7. The CDR3 nucleotides read TGTGCCAGCAGCCCTACAGGGGAAGACACCGGGGAGCTGTTTTTT. Translation: CASSPTGEDTGELFF. Full variable domain (outside the CDR3, taken from reference TRBV28 and TRBJ2-2): DVKVTQSSRYLVKRTGEKVFLECVQDMDHENMFWYRQDPGLGLRLIYFSYDVKMKEKGDIPEGYSVSREKKERFSLILESASTNQTSMYLCASSPTGEDTGELFFGEGSRLTVL.

The rearrangement uses TRBV9 and TRBJ2-3; D remains ambiguous. The CDR3 spans 15 residues. Germline V gives CDR1 SGDLS, CDR2 YYNGEE. Trimming removed 0 bases from V and 2 bases from J, with 10 bases in between. The CDR3 sequence: CASSVDNLDTDTQYF. The CDR3 coding sequence is TGTGCCAGCAGCGTAGATAACCTAGACACAGATACGCAGTATTTT.

V is TRBV5-1 and J is TRBJ1-1; perhaps TRBD1 as D (6 bases). Germline V gene sequence: CDR1 SGHRS, CDR2 YFSETQ. The CDR3 contains 17 residues. V was shortened by 1 base and J by 0 bases, with 16 bases between the two germline ends. CDR3 residues: CASSLRAGASLNTEAFF. CDR3 bases: TGCGCCAGCAGCTTGAGGGCAGGGGCCTCGTTGAACACTGAAGCTTTCTTT.

The chain employs TRBV6-6 and TRBJ2-7, with D perhaps matching TRBD1 (5 bases). CDR1 and CDR2 (germline): MNHNY, SVGAGI (reference sequence). The germline V and J ends were trimmed by 8 bases and 5 bases, with 13 bases remaining between them. There are 12 residues in the CDR3. As DNA, the CDR3 is TGTGCCAGCTCCGCAGGGTCCCACGAGCAGTACTTC. Protein product: CASSAGSHEQYF.

In this sample, this clone turned up once. This sequence joins TRBV7-2 and TRBJ2-1, with no clear D. The CDR3 extends over 13 amino acids. V lost 3 bases to trimming and J lost 3 bases, with 6 bases between them. CDR1 SGHTA and CDR2 FQGNSA come from the germline V gene. This CDR3 reads CASSFMGYNEQFF. In DNA, the CDR3 is TGTGCCAGCAGCTTTATGGGCTACAATGAGCAGTTCTTC.

J is TRBJ1-2 and V is TRBV9, with D perhaps TRBD1 (5 bases). There are 14 residues in the CDR3. Germline CDR1 and CDR2: SGDLS and YYNGEE. Trimming took off 4 bases at V and 2 bases at J, with 12 bases between the two ends. The CDR3 DNA sequence: TGTGCCAGCAGCCCCGGCGGGGCGAACTATGGCTACACCTTC. This gives the protein CASSPGGANYGYTF.

The genes are TRBV5-1 and TRBJ2-1; the match to TRBD2 covers 12 bases. V lost 2 bases and J lost 3; bases outside the gene matches: 3. The CDR3 sequence is 16 residues long. Germline lookup yields CDR1 SGHRS and CDR2 YFSETQ. CDR3 loop: CASSLASGGVYNEQFF. In DNA form, the CDR3 reads TGCGCCAGCAGCTTAGCTAGCGGGGGGGTCTACAATGAGCAGTTCTTC.

The chain employs TRBV27 and TRBJ2-7, with 9 positions matching TRBD1. The V segment lost 4 bases and the J segment 4 bases; nucleotides outside the gene matches: 5. CDR3 size: 14 residues. Germline assignment: CDR1 MNHEY and CDR2 SMNVEV (reference sequence). The chain's CDR3 is CASSSDRGRYEQYF. The CDR3 DNA is TGTGCCAGCAGTTCGGACAGGGGAAGGTACGAGCAGTACTTC.

This clone was seen a handful of times. The chain joins TRBV13 to TRBJ1-1; no clear D gene. From germline, CDR1 is PRHDT and CDR2 FYEKMQ (reference sequence). The CDR3 is made up of 11 amino acids. The ends were cut back, 4 bases at V and 1 base at J, with 1 base in the middle. The CDR3 here is CASSSNTEAFF. CDR3 coding DNA: TGTGCCAGCAGCTCGAACACTGAAGCTTTCTTT.

The rearrangement links TRBV19 to TRBJ2-5; 9 bases fit TRBD1. V lost 5 bases, J lost 2 bases, and 6 bases stayed unmatched. This CDR3 has 15 amino acids. The germline CDR1 and CDR2 sequences are LNHDA and SQIVND (reference sequence). CDR3 protein: CASSPGTGLQETQYF. CDR3 DNA sequence: TGTGCCAGTAGTCCCGGGACAGGGCTTCAAGAGACCCAGTACTTC.

The chain has TRBV4-3 and TRBJ2-1; 10 bases map to TRBD2. The CDR3 consists of 15 residues. Germline V lookup: CDR1 LGHNA, CDR2 YSLEER. Trimming took 4 bases from V and 9 from J; bases not matched to a gene: 9. This chain's CDR3 is CASSPGVAGGGEQFF. Written as DNA, the CDR3 is TGCGCCAGCAGCCCCGGGGTAGCGGGGGGTGGTGAGCAGTTCTTC.

V usage is TRBV27 and J usage is TRBJ2-7; D is possibly TRBD1 or TRBD2 (6 bases each). The CDR3 spans 11 residues. Trimming stripped 7 bases from V and 5 bases from J, with 9 bases between. CDR1 MNHEY and CDR2 SMNVEV come from the germline V gene (reference sequence). The CDR3 nucleotides are TGTGCCAGCAAGAGGGGGGACGAGCAGTACTTC. It translates to CASKRGDEQYF.

This rearrangement joins TRBV7-2 to TRBJ2-7; no definite D call. V was cut by 1 base and J by 3 bases, with 13 bases left in between. The germline CDR1 and CDR2 sequences are SGHTA and FQGNSA. The CDR3 extends over 15 amino acids. For the CDR3, the DNA is TGTGCCAGCAGCTTAGACGTAAGGACCGTCTACGAGCAGTACTTC. As protein: CASSLDVRTVYEQYF.

The CDR3, as DNA: TGTGCCAGCAGGGGGTTGGTAGATACGCAGTATTTT. It is translated as CASRGLVDTQYF. The chain is built from TRBV7-9 and TRBJ2-3, with D hard to call. The V gene's germline CDR1 is SEHNR and CDR2 FQNEAQ (reference sequence). The CDR3 is made up of 12 amino acids. The V end was cut by 6 bases, the J end by 5 bases, with 9 bases between.

This clone has a handful of counts. The chain links TRBV7-8 to TRBJ2-7; D call uncertain. In germline, CDR1 is SGHVS, CDR2 FQNEAQ. V was pared by 11 bases and J by 2 bases, with 4 bases between. The CDR3 spans 9 residues. CDR3 protein: CAATYEQYF. The CDR3 coding sequence is TGTGCCGCGACCTACGAGCAGTACTTC.

V gene TRBV9 combines with J gene TRBJ2-5; 8 bases match TRBD2. The length of the CDR3 is 15 residues. Germline trimming cut 4 bases from V and 2 bases from J; bases unmatched to any gene: 7. Germline CDR1 reads SGDLS; CDR2 reads YYNGEE. The CDR3 protein is CASSTSGGGQETQYF. CDR3 nucleotides: TGTGCCAGCAGCACAAGCGGGGGAGGGCAAGAGACCCAGTACTTC. The full variable domain, completed using reference TRBV9 and TRBJ2-5, is DSGVTQTPKHLITATGQRVTLRCSPRSGDLSVYWYQQSLDQGLQFLIQYYNGEERAKGNILERFSAQQFPDLHSELNLSSLELGDSALYFCASSTSGGGQETQYFGPGTRLLVL.

This rearrangement joins TRBV4-3 to TRBJ2-7, with D perhaps being TRBD1 or TRBD2 (5 bases each). Germline CDR1 is LGHNA and CDR2 is YSLEER. CDR3 size: 14 residues. V was clipped by 3 bases and J by 3 bases, with 12 bases between them. CDR3 coding DNA: TGCGCCAGCAGCCATCAACGGGGCTTCTACGAGCAGTACTTC. As protein: CASSHQRGFYEQYF.